This T cell receptor beta chain was sequenced in a study of cytomegalovirus exposure and HLA in healthy donors. Regarding the study as a whole: As was reported, the classifier diagnosed cytomegalovirus status with high specificity and sensitivity. One later analysis, an examination of the 100 to 150 validation repertoires, found that first-cohort TCR clusters tended to co-occur in them. Rarity characterized most TCR sequences, yet some public TCRs appeared in many donors. TCR beta chains numbering some 160 were designated cytomegalovirus-associated.

The CDR3 contains 16 residues. Per the germline V gene, CDR1 is LNHDA and CDR2 is SQIVND (reference sequence). V lost 3 bases and J lost 1, with 16 bases in between. Generated by immunoSEQ multiplex PCR, the TCRdb table keeps only in-frame clones and is missing some. The sample has 97,000 or so clones; roughly 87% are singletons. Worth noting for this clone: What it recognizes is unknown.

This chain links TRBV19 with TRBJ2-7, with D possibly matching TRBD2 (6 bases). The sequence was obtained from a man between 18 and 35 years old in good health and CMV-seropositive. Sequencing was carried out using PBMCs. CDR3 DNA: TGTGCCAGTAGTATCGGGGGTCTCTTCCCATCCTACGAGCAGTACTTC. Its translation: CASSIGGLFPSYEQYF.